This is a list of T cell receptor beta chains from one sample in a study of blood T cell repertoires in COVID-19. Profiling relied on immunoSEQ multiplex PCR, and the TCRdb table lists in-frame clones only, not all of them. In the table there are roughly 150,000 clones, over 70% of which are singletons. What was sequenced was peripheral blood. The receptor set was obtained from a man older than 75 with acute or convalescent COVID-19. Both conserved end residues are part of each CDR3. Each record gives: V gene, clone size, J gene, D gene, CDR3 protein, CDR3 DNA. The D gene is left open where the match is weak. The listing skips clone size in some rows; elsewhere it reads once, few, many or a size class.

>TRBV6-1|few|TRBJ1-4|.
CASSEREGGEKLFF
TGTGCCAGCAGTGAAAGGGAGGGAGGCGAAAAACTGTTTTTT
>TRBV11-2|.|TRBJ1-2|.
CASSLSGASVGQQYGYTF
TGTGCCAGCAGCTTAAGTGGGGCTTCTGTTGGACAGCAATATGGCTACACCTTC
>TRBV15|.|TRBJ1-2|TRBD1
CATSREGTGGVDGYTF
TGTGCCACCAGCAGAGAAGGAACAGGGGGCGTCGATGGCTACACCTTC
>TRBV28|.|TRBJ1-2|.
CASSSRLNYGYTF
TGTGCCAGCAGTTCTAGGTTAAACTATGGCTACACCTTC
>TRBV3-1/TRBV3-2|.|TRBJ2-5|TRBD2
CASSQLLRRASGVKETQYF
TGTGCCAGCAGCCAATTATTAAGGCGGGCTAGCGGGGTGAAAGAGACCCAGTACTTC
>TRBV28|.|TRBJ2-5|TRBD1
CASSRQGVWETQYF
TGTGCCAGCAGCCGACAGGGGGTGTGGGAGACCCAGTACTTC
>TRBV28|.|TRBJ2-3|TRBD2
CASQTSGGVDTQYF
TGTGCCAGCCAGACTAGCGGGGGGGTAGATACGCAGTATTTT
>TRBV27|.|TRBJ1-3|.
CASSQGLGNTIYF
TGTGCCAGTTCACAGGGTCTGGGAAACACCATATATTTT
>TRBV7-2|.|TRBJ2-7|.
CASSLDVSSYEQYF
TGTGCCAGCAGCTTAGATGTTAGCTCCTACGAGCAGTACTTC
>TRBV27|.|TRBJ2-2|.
CASSSGGTFGSGELFF
TGTGCCAGCAGTTCTGGCGGGACCTTTGGGTCCGGGGAGCTGTTTTTT
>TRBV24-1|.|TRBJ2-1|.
CATSVSRHNYNEQFF
TGTGCCACCAGTGTCAGCAGGCACAACTACAATGAGCAGTTCTTC
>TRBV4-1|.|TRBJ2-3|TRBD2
CASSQLGGTSGTDTQYF
TGCGCCAGCAGCCAACTCGGGGGGACTAGCGGCACAGATACGCAGTATTTT
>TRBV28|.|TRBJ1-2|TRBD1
CASRLTGGRYGYTF
TGTGCCAGCAGGCTGACAGGGGGCCGGTATGGCTACACCTTC
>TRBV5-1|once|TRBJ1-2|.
CASSLTAGDYGYTF
TGCGCCAGCAGCTTGACGGCAGGGGACTATGGCTACACCTTC
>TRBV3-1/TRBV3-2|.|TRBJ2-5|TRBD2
CASTLAGGSETQYF
TGTGCCAGCACCCTAGCGGGGGGGAGTGAGACCCAGTACTTC
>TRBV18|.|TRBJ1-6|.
CASSPGKESPLHF
TGTGCCAGCTCCCCGGGTAAGGAATCACCCCTCCACTTT
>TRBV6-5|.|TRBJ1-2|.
CASSYAGGGYTF
TGTGCCAGCAGTTACGCGGGGGGTGGCTACACCTTC
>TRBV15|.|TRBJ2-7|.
CATSRGGADSYEQYF
TGTGCCACCAGCAGAGGCGGGGCAGACTCCTACGAGCAGTACTTC
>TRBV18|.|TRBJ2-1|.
CASSLWEGDVGNEQFF
TGTGCCAGCTCACTTTGGGAAGGGGATGTGGGCAATGAGCAGTTCTTC
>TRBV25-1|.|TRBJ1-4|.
CASSGRQSPSEKLFF
TGTGCCAGCAGTGGAAGACAGTCCCCATCAGAAAAACTGTTTTTT
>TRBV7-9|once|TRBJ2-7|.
CASSPRTAIPGTTNYEQYF
TGTGCCAGCAGCCCTAGGACTGCCATTCCCGGGACAACTAACTACGAGCAGTACTTC
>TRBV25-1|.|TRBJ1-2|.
CASSSRFTGTSYGYTF
TGTGCCAGCAGTTCCCGGTTCACAGGGACCAGCTATGGCTACACCTTC
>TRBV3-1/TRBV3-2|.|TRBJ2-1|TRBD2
CASSFPPGTSGSGMSYNEQFF
TGTGCCAGCAGCTTTCCCCCTGGGACTAGCGGGAGCGGAATGTCCTACAATGAGCAGTTCTTC
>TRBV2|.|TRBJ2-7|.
CASRTHFGLATYEQYF
TGTGCCAGCAGGACCCACTTCGGGTTGGCGACCTACGAGCAGTACTTC
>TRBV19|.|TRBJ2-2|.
CASNNFRGLANTGELFF
TGTGCCAGTAACAACTTTCGCGGACTTGCGAACACCGGGGAGCTGTTTTTT
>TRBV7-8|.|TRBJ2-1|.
CASSLPTVSSYNEQFF
TGTGCCAGCAGCTTACCTACTGTGAGCTCCTACAATGAGCAGTTCTTC
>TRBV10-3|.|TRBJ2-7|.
CAIGRESPYEQYF
TGTGCCATCGGGCGCGAAAGCCCCTACGAGCAGTACTTC
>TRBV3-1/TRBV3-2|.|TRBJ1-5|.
CASSLGTGGQPQHF
TGTGCCAGCAGCCTGGGGACGGGGGGACAGCCCCAGCATTTT
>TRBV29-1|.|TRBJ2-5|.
CSVAPGGQETQYF
TGCAGCGTTGCCCCGGGCGGGCAAGAGACCCAGTACTTC
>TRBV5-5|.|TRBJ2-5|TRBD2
CASSLVAGGPETQYF
TGTGCCAGCAGCTTGGTAGCGGGGGGGCCAGAGACCCAGTACTTC
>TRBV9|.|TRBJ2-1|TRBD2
CASSVLAGGFNNEQFF
TGTGCCAGCAGCGTCCTCGCGGGAGGGTTCAACAATGAGCAGTTCTTC
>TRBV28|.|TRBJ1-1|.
CASSLPPGDTEAFF
TGTGCCAGCAGTTTGCCCCCGGGGGACACTGAAGCTTTCTTT
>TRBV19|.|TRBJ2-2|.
CASSIVLPRSTGELFF
TGTGCCAGTAGTATAGTCTTGCCCCGTAGCACCGGGGAGCTGTTTTTT
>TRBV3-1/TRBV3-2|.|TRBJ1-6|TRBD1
CASSPRQGVGLRDSPLHF
TGTGCCAGCAGCCCCAGACAGGGTGTGGGCCTTAGGGATTCACCCCTCCACTTT